This T cell receptor beta chain was observed in a study of human T cells and chemical hapten exposure. Study context: Across samples, TCR yields varied, mostly owing to small differences in pooled library volumes. Overall study results and limits: With alopecia, donors may have immune responses unlike healthy people's.

As for time point: pre-sensitization, week 0. Treatment meaning: therapeutic diphenylcyclopropenone sensitization with weekly scalp DPC. Blood collection happened ahead of applying each patch test. What the library attached to individual cDNA molecules were unique molecular identifiers. Each CDR3 protein is one row after TCRdb ran MiXCR on the RACE reads. The table lists roughly 250,000 distinct CDR3 sequences, approximately 8.6% of them singletons. This clonotype showed up just a few times. Its antigen is as yet unknown. Sequenced here: whole blood, sampled in connection with sensitization to the hapten diphenylcyclopropenone (DPC). The TCR originated in a woman in her thirties or forties with alopecia areata. Some clones in this sample may be carry-over from other donors' samples.

Here the CDR3 DNA reads TGCGCCAGCAGCTTGGAAGGAACGGGAGTGGGGAATGAGCAGTTCTTC. Translation gives CASSLEGTGVGNEQFF. The J gene is TRBJ2-1, the V gene TRBV5-1; maybe TRBD2 (6 bases). The CDR3 runs to 16 residues. From germline, CDR1 is SGHRS and CDR2 YFSETQ. Trimming cost V 0 bases and J 7 bases, with 17 bases left between them.